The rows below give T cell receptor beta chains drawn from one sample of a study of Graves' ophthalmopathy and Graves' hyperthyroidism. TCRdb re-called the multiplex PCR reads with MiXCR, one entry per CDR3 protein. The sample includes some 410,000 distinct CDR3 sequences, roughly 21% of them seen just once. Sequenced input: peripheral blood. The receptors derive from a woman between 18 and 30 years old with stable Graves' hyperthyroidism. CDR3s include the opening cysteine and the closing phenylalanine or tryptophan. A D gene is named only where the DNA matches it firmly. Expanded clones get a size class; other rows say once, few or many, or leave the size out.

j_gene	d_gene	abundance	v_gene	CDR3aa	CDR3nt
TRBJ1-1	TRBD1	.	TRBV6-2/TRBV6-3	CASIGPRDEGGYLMAEAFF	TGTGCCAGCATCGGGCCACGGGATGAAGGGGGCTACCTCATGGCTGAAGCTTTCTTT
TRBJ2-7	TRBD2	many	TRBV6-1	CASSEALAGVGEQYF	TGTGCCAGCAGTGAAGCCCTAGCGGGAGTCGGGGAGCAGTACTTC
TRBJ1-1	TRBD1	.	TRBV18	CASSPGQLKMNTEAFF	TGTGCCAGCTCACCGGGACAGCTAAAGATGAACACTGAAGCTTTCTTT
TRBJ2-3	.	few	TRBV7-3	CASSSRPSGTDTQYF	TGTGCCAGCAGCTCCCGACCATCAGGCACAGATACGCAGTATTTT
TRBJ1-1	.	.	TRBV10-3	CAISDEPANTEAFF	TGTGCCATCAGTGACGAGCCAGCAAACACTGAAGCTTTCTTT
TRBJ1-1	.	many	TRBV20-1	CSASPRKQGLTEAFF	TGCAGTGCTAGCCCGAGAAAACAGGGTCTAACTGAAGCTTTCTTT
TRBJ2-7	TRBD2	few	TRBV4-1	CASSQGLAAAYEQYF	TGCGCCAGCAGCCAAGGACTAGCGGCTGCCTACGAGCAGTACTTC
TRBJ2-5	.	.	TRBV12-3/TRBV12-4	CASSFGRVIETQYF	TGTGCCAGCAGTTTCGGCAGGGTGATTGAGACCCAGTACTTC
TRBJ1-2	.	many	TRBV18	CASSQGDGYTF	TGTGCCAGCTCACAGGGCGACGGCTACACCTTC
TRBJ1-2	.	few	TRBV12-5	CASGLWGPVGYTF	TGTGCTAGTGGTTTATGGGGGCCGGTCGGCTACACCTTC
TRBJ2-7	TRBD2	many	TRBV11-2	CASSSLAGGPFHEQYF	TGTGCCAGCAGCTCCCTAGCGGGAGGGCCCTTCCACGAGCAGTACTTC
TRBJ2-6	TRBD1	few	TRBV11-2	CASSKTGEAGANVLTF	TGTGCCAGCAGCAAGACAGGGGAGGCTGGGGCCAACGTCCTGACTTTC
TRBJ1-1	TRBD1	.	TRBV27	CASSFRGGRVEAFF	TGTGCCAGCAGTTTTAGAGGGGGCAGGGTTGAAGCTTTCTTT
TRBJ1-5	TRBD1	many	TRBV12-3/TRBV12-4	CASSFNHVGQGENQPQHF	TGTGCCAGCAGTTTCAACCATGTCGGTCAGGGGGAAAATCAGCCCCAGCATTTT
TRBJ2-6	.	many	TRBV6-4	CASSDSRGSSSGANVLTF	TGTGCCAGCAGTGACTCCAGGGGTTCTAGCTCTGGGGCCAACGTCCTGACTTTC
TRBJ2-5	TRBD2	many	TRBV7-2	CASSLATSGTQYF	TGTGCCAGCAGCTTAGCGACTAGCGGGACCCAGTACTTC
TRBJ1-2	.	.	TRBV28	CASARRVGYGYTF	TGTGCCAGCGCGCGTAGAGTGGGCTATGGCTACACCTTC
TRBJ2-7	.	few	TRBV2	CASVRTASSYEQYF	TGTGCCAGCGTCAGGACAGCGAGCTCCTACGAGCAGTACTTC
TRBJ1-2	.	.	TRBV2	CASSVSSDGYTF	TGTGCCAGCAGTGTCAGCTCCGATGGCTACACCTTC
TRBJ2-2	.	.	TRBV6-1	CASLTDTGELFF	TGCGCCAGCCTTACGGACACCGGGGAGCTGTTTTTT
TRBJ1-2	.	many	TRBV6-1	CASRQSLNYGYTF	TGTGCCAGCCGCCAAAGCCTTAACTATGGCTACACCTTC
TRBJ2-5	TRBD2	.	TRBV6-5	CASSYLDGGDVETQYF	TGTGCCAGCAGTTACTTAGATGGGGGGGATGTGGAGACCCAGTACTTC
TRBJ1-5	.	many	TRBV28	CASSFMGVNQPQHF	TGTGCCAGCAGTTTTATGGGGGTAAATCAGCCCCAGCATTTT
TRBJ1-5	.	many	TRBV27	CAHVRRGQPQHF	TGTGCCCATGTTAGACGAGGACAGCCCCAGCATTTT
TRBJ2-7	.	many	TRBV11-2	CASRSLGQAYEQYF	TGTGCCAGCAGGTCCTTAGGACAAGCCTACGAGCAGTACTTC
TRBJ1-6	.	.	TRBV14	CASSLSVSYNSPLHF	TGTGCCAGCAGCCTAAGTGTCTCCTATAATTCACCCCTCCACTTT
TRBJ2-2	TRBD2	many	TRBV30	CAWSVLGLAARKNTGELFF	TGTGCCTGGAGTGTACTAGGACTAGCGGCAAGAAAAAACACCGGGGAGCTGTTTTTT
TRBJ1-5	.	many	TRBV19	CASSPIEGFGPQHF	TGTGCCAGTAGTCCAATAGAGGGGTTTGGTCCCCAGCATTTT
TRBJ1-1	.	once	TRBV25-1	CASSEWREGTEAFF	TGTGCCAGCAGTGAATGGAGGGAGGGCACTGAAGCTTTCTTT
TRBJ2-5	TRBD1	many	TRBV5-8	CASSLNYAGQGEETQYF	TGTGCCAGCAGCTTGAACTACGCGGGACAGGGGGAAGAGACCCAGTACTTC
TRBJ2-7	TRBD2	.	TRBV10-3	CAISLTSGRALGNYEQYF	TGTGCCATCAGTTTGACTAGCGGGAGGGCCCTCGGCAACTACGAGCAGTACTTC
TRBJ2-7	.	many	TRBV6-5	CASSHQRLLAYEQYF	TGTGCCAGCAGTCACCAAAGACTACTCGCCTACGAGCAGTACTTC
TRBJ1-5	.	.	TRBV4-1	CASSLFGGPGQPQHF	TGCGCCAGCAGCCTCTTCGGGGGCCCGGGTCAGCCCCAGCATTTT
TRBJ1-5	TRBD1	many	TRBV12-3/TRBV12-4	CASSPQGGQPQHF	TGTGCCAGCAGTCCACAGGGGGGTCAGCCCCAGCATTTT
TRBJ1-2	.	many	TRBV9	CASSLGGGTYGYTF	TGTGCCAGCAGTCTAGGCGGAGGCACCTATGGCTACACCTTC
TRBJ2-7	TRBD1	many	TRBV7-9	CASSLVVWDRDGEQYF	TGTGCCAGCAGCTTAGTCGTCTGGGACAGGGACGGCGAGCAGTACTTC
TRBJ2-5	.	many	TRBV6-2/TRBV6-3	CASSGPEETQYF	TGTGCCAGCAGTGGACCGGAAGAGACCCAGTACTTC
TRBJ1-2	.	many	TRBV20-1	CSARASGNYGYTF	TGCAGTGCTAGAGCTTCAGGGAACTATGGCTACACCTTC
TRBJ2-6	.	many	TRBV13	CASSLRPFRGAPSGANVLTF	TGTGCCAGCAGCCTTAGGCCCTTTAGGGGGGCACCCTCTGGGGCCAACGTCCTGACTTTC
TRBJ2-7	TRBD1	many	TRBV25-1	CASRTGVYEQYF	TGTGCCAGCAGGACAGGGGTATACGAGCAGTACTTC
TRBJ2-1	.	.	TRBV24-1	CATSHPASAMGNEQFF	TGTGCCACCTCCCACCCTGCTAGCGCGATGGGCAATGAGCAGTTCTTC
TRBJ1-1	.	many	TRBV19	CASSIGWTANTEAFF	TGTGCCAGTAGTATAGGGTGGACCGCGAACACTGAAGCTTTCTTT